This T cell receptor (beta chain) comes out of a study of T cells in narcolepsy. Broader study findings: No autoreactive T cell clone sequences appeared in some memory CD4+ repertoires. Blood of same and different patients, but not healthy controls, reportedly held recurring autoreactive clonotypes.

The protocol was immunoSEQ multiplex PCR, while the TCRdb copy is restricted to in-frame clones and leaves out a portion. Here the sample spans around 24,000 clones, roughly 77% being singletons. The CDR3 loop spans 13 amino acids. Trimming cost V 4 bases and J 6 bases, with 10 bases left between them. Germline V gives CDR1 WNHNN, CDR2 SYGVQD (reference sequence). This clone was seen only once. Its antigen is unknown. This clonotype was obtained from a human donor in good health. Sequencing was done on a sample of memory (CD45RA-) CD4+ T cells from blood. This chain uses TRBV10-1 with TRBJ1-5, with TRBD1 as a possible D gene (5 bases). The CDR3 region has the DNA TGCGCCAGCAGTGTGGGGCTCGGTCAGCCCCAGCATTTT. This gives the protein CASSVGLGQPQHF.